The 22 T cell receptor beta chains below all came from one sample that was sequenced in a study of blood T cell repertoires in COVID-19 (TCRdb year 2020). Library construction relied on the immunoSEQ multiplex PCR assay. This immuneACCESS table, as held by TCRdb, lists in-frame sequences with V and J called but not all clones. Of the missing ones, under half trace to an unresolved V gene in checked studies; the others have no known cause. The sample contains tens of thousands of clones, roughly 82% of them found a single time. About 7% of the sample is taken by the ten largest. The material sequenced was peripheral blood. The source is a man aged 45-65 years with active or convalescent COVID-19.

The gene calls are TRBV9 and TRBJ2-7; D possibly corresponds to TRBD1 (5 bases). The CDR3 totals 14 residues. V lost 3 bases, J lost 2 bases, and 12 bases lay in between. CDR1 and CDR2 from the germline V gene are SGDLS and YYNGEE. CDR3 in DNA: TGTGCCAGCAGCGCTCAGGGTCAAACCTACGAGCAGTACTTC. This encodes CASSAQGQTYEQYF.

This chain links TRBV6-5 with TRBJ1-2; 7 bases map to TRBD1. The ends lost 8 bases at V and 4 bases at J; junction bases unmatched: 1. The CDR3 has 11 amino acids. In germline, CDR1 is MNHEY, CDR2 SVGAGI. The CDR3, as DNA: TGTGCCAGCGGGGACAGCTATGGCTACACCTTC. Protein product: CASGDSYGYTF.

This clone appeared a few times. This chain connects TRBV6-5 to TRBJ2-2; D is undetermined. CDR3 length: 14 amino acids. V lost 5 bases, J lost 8 bases, and 15 bases lay in between. Germline CDR1 reads MNHEY; CDR2 reads SVGAGI. Here the CDR3 reads CASSPERGRGELFF. Here the CDR3 DNA reads TGTGCCAGCAGTCCAGAGAGAGGTCGGGGGGAGCTGTTTTTT.

V usage is TRBV18 and J usage is TRBJ1-6, with TRBD1 matching 8 bases. CDR3 length: 15 residues. Germline V gene data show CDR1 as KGHSH and CDR2 as LQKENI. Germline trimming cut 4 bases from V and 5 bases from J; bases unmatched to any gene: 4. CDR3 nucleotide sequence: TGTGCCAGCTCACTTACGGGACAGGATAATTCACCCCTCCACTTT. Protein sequence: CASSLTGQDNSPLHF.

By share, this clone counts as medium-sized. The genes are TRBV9 and TRBJ1-2; 11 bases are shared with TRBD1. Looked up from germline, CDR1 is SGDLS and CDR2 is YYNGEE. The CDR3 sequence is 15 residues long. V gave up 3 bases and J gave up 4 bases; unmatched junction bases: 5. In nucleotides, the CDR3 is TGTGCCAGCAGCGCGGACAGGGGGCGCGCCTATGGCTACACCTTC. It specifies CASSADRGRAYGYTF.

This clone was detected once. This rearrangement joins TRBV6-5 to TRBJ1-5; TRBD1 is a possible D gene (5 bases). Germline V gives CDR1 MNHEY, CDR2 SVGAGI. The CDR3 consists of 15 residues. V gave up 6 bases and J gave up 0 bases, with 12 bases separating them. This CDR3 reads CASRDNRYSNQPQHF. The CDR3 bases are TGTGCCAGCAGGGACAATCGATATAGCAATCAGCCCCAGCATTTT.

V is TRBV28 and J is TRBJ2-3, with TRBD2 matching 10 bases. The V segment lost 1 base and the J segment 4 bases; nucleotides outside the gene matches: 8. From germline, CDR1 is MDHEN and CDR2 SYDVKM. The CDR3 extends over 17 amino acids. CDR3 sequence reads: CASSLSGLAREADTQYF. DNA of the CDR3: TGTGCCAGCAGTTTATCGGGACTAGCGCGGGAGGCAGATACGCAGTATTTT.

This chain connects TRBV14 to TRBJ1-5; 10 nucleotides line up with TRBD1. The V gene end was trimmed by 1 base and the J gene end by 7 bases; junction bases not matched to a gene: 4. The CDR3 sequence is 15 residues long. Germline CDR1 SGHDN, CDR2 FVKESK. The CDR3 DNA follows: TGTGCCAGCAGCCAAGGCGGGACAGGGGTGCAGCCCCAGCATTTT. Its translation is CASSQGGTGVQPQHF.

V is TRBV28 and J is TRBJ1-1, with D perhaps matching TRBD1 (5 bases). V was trimmed by 6 bases and J by 5 bases, leaving 16 bases between them. From germline, CDR1 is MDHEN and CDR2 SYDVKM. The CDR3 contains 14 residues. The chain's CDR3 is CASSLEGGGTEAFF. The CDR3 region has the DNA TGTGCCAGCAGCCTCGAAGGTGGGGGGACTGAAGCTTTCTTT.

The chain recombines TRBV27 with TRBJ2-3; maybe TRBD2 (6 bases). Trimming pared 7 bases from V and 0 bases from J, leaving 8 bases between. This CDR3 comprises 13 residues. Germline assignment: CDR1 MNHEY and CDR2 SMNVEV (reference sequence). The CDR3 nucleotides are TGTGCCAGCAAACTAGCTAGCACAGATACGCAGTATTTT. Its translation: CASKLASTDTQYF.

The gene calls are TRBV28 and TRBJ1-4; the D is unclear. CDR1 and CDR2 (germline): MDHEN, SYDVKM. CDR3 size: 15 residues. Trimming left V 5 bases short and J 4 bases short, with 14 bases between. The CDR3 sequence: CASSRLLSGNEKLFF. CDR3 sequence (DNA): TGTGCCAGCAGTCGCCTTTTATCGGGTAATGAAAAACTGTTTTTT.

The chain joins TRBV13 to TRBJ2-1, with a tentative D call TRBD2 (7 bases). V shed 0 bases and J shed 8 bases, with 14 bases lying between them. Per the germline V gene, CDR1 is PRHDT and CDR2 is FYEKMQ (reference sequence). This CDR3 contains 15 residues. In DNA form, the CDR3 reads TGTGCCAGCAGCTTAGGCCAAGGGGGGGCCGATGAGCAGTTCTTC. Translation: CASSLGQGGADEQFF.

DNA for the CDR3: TGTGCCAGCAGCTTGTATACAGCCAATCAGCCCCAGCATTTT. This codes for CASSLYTANQPQHF. The chain couples TRBV5-6 to TRBJ1-5; D remains ambiguous. CDR3 length equals 14 residues. Germline V gives CDR1 SGHDT, CDR2 YYEEEE. V lost 1 base, J lost 3 bases, and 8 bases lay in between.

This chain uses TRBV28 with TRBJ1-2; a weak D match, TRBD1 (5 bases). V was pared by 6 bases and J by 3 bases, with 20 bases between. CDR3 length equals 16 residues. The V gene's germline CDR1 is MDHEN and CDR2 SYDVKM. CDR3 loop: CASSPPGRDGYYGYTF. Here the CDR3 DNA reads TGTGCCAGCAGCCCGCCGGGGAGGGACGGGTACTATGGCTACACCTTC.

The V and J genes are TRBV18 and TRBJ2-1; 7 nucleotides line up with TRBD1. Looked up from germline, CDR1 is KGHSH and CDR2 is LQKENI. With 1 base clipped from V and 6 bases from J, the junction kept 6 bases outside the gene matches. The CDR3 covers 15 residues. CDR3: CASSPLTGRSNEQFF. In DNA form, the CDR3 reads TGTGCCAGCTCACCACTGACAGGGAGATCCAATGAGCAGTTCTTC.

This clone came up once. The rearrangement links TRBV5-6 to TRBJ1-4; TRBD1 matches 8 bases. The trim removed 5 bases at V and 5 bases at J, leaving 2 bases unmatched. The CDR3 covers 13 residues. Per germline, CDR1 SGHDT and CDR2 YYEEEE. The CDR3 region has the DNA TGTGCCAGCAGGGGACAGGAGAATGAAAAACTGTTTTTT. Translating gives CASRGQENEKLFF.

V gene TRBV12-3 or TRBV12-4 combines with J gene TRBJ1-2; 11 bases agree with TRBD1. J was trimmed by 5 bases and V by 7 bases; bases with no gene match: 3. The length of the CDR3 is 13 residues. The CDR3 protein is CASTRDRGYGYTF. CDR3 DNA: TGTGCCAGCACCCGGGACAGGGGGTATGGCTACACCTTC.

This clone was counted between two and nine times. This chain connects TRBV11-2 to TRBJ1-2; no clear D gene. V was cut by 0 bases and J by 0 bases, with 8 bases left in between. CDR1 is SGHAT and CDR2 is FQNNGV in the germline V gene. This CDR3 spans 15 amino acids. CDR3 amino acids: CASSLEAGTNYGYTF. CDR3 in DNA: TGTGCCAGCAGCTTAGAGGCAGGCACTAACTATGGCTACACCTTC.

The rearrangement uses TRBV6-5 and TRBJ2-1; 7 nucleotides match TRBD1. CDR1 is MNHEY, CDR2 SVGAGI, per germline. Losses at the gene ends were 4 bases for V and 6 bases for J; bases not matched to a gene: 12. CDR3 length: 16 residues. CDR3 protein: CASSSPTGTVSNEQFF. In DNA, the CDR3 is TGTGCCAGCAGTTCCCCGACCGGGACAGTTTCCAATGAGCAGTTCTTC.

This clone was detected once. The chain links TRBV4-1 to TRBJ1-3, with D perhaps TRBD1 (5 bases). With 3 bases removed from V and 1 base from J, the gap between germline ends came to 13 bases. The CDR3 length is 16 residues. Germline V gives CDR1 MGHRA, CDR2 YSYEKL. CDR3 amino acids: CASSHPGGGSGNTIYF. The CDR3 coding sequence is TGCGCCAGCAGCCACCCTGGGGGGGGATCTGGAAACACCATATATTTT.

The chain recombines TRBV5-1 with TRBJ2-5; D might be TRBD1 (5 bases). The V and J ends lost 0 bases and 0 bases respectively, with 15 bases between them. The CDR3 is 17 residues long. The germline gives CDR1 SGHRS, CDR2 YFSETQ. In nucleotides, the CDR3 is TGCGCCAGCAGCTTGGTGGCAGGGCGGTCGGACCAAGAGACCCAGTACTTC. Translation: CASSLVAGRSDQETQYF.

This chain connects TRBV4-1 to TRBJ2-1; tentative D call: TRBD1 (6 bases). The germline V gene has CDR1 MGHRA and CDR2 YSYEKL. The CDR3 runs 15 residues. V lost 4 bases, J lost 7 bases, and 17 bases lay in between. The CDR3 reads CASSLPGAVENEQFF. The CDR3 DNA reads TGCGCCAGCAGCCTGCCAGGGGCCGTGGAGAATGAGCAGTTCTTC.